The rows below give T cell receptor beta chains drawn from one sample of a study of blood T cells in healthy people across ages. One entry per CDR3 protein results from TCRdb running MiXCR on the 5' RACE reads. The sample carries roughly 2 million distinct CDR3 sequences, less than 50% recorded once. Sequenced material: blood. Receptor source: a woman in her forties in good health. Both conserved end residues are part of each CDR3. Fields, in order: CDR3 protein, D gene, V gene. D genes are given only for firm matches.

CDR3: CASSYSGGVGDYGYTF; D: .; V: TRBV6-5
CDR3: CSAVRETQYF; D: .; V: TRBV29-1
CDR3: CASSHSGGNEKLFF; D: .; V: TRBV3-1
CDR3: CSASGGTYNEQFF; D: TRBD2; V: TRBV20-1
CDR3: CSARSGTDTYEQYF; D: TRBD1; V: TRBV20-1
CDR3: CASSPISEGMGTEAFF; D: .; V: TRBV18
CDR3: CATSRDRRGNQPQHF; D: .; V: TRBV15
CDR3: CASEDRGYEQYF; D: TRBD1; V: TRBV28
CDR3: CASREIDTQYF; D: .; V: TRBV6-1
CDR3: CASSLYRQAPGKLFF; D: .; V: TRBV7-9
CDR3: CASTHGTSGYNEQFF; D: TRBD2; V: TRBV12-3/TRBV12-4
CDR3: CASSYSANWGQNIQYF; D: .; V: TRBV6-5
CDR3: CSVAGQGYNEQFF; D: TRBD1; V: TRBV29-1
CDR3: CASSQEPGTPRQYF; D: .; V: TRBV4-3
CDR3: CASSPLVTTGELFF; D: .; V: TRBV7-2
CDR3: CASTEGQGSYEQYF; D: TRBD1; V: TRBV19
CDR3: CSAQKTGLGEKLFF; D: TRBD1; V: TRBV20-1
CDR3: CASRIWTSGFGEQYF; D: TRBD2; V: TRBV2
CDR3: CSVGTDTYEQYF; D: .; V: TRBV29-1
CDR3: CASSQDDRNTEAFF; D: .; V: TRBV4-3
CDR3: CASSEDREWYEQYF; D: TRBD1; V: TRBV7-9
CDR3: CASSQDSQAGGYTF; D: .; V: TRBV4-3
CDR3: CASSLKRGTDTQYF; D: .; V: TRBV7-2
CDR3: CSARERASGDTQYF; D: TRBD2; V: TRBV20-1
CDR3: CASSIVSRSGGPGYDEQFF; D: TRBD2; V: TRBV19
CDR3: CSANSGQTPGDQYF; D: TRBD1; V: TRBV20-1
CDR3: CASSFPTSGGRASTDTQYF; D: TRBD2; V: TRBV7-9
CDR3: CASSWGQGAEQYF; D: TRBD1; V: TRBV5-6
CDR3: CACKTRAGKDTQYF; D: .; V: TRBV6-5
CDR3: CASSVGGGIEETQYF; D: .; V: TRBV9
CDR3: CASQSGGPGETQYF; D: TRBD2; V: TRBV5-1
CDR3: CASSFIGQVQETQYF; D: TRBD1; V: TRBV28
CDR3: CATSDRDRTNTGELFF; D: TRBD1; V: TRBV24-1
CDR3: CASSYMGVGANEQFF; D: .; V: TRBV6-5
CDR3: CASSFYSGGLQTQYF; D: TRBD2; V: TRBV27
CDR3: CATRGEVGTQYF; D: .; V: TRBV10-3
CDR3: CASSLSAIGQVYEQYF; D: TRBD1; V: TRBV7-6
CDR3: CASSHPEGTVNTEAFF; D: .; V: TRBV4-1
CDR3: CASSVEDRSTYNEQFF; D: TRBD1; V: TRBV9
CDR3: CASRPIQGKGTDTQYF; D: .; V: TRBV6-2/TRBV6-3
CDR3: CASSTVGTGVYEQYF; D: .; V: TRBV7-9
CDR3: CASRQTTGGTDTQYF; D: .; V: TRBV4-1
CDR3: CASVRGLGEETQYF; D: .; V: TRBV6-6
CDR3: CASSQEGGGARNEQFF; D: TRBD2; V: TRBV4-2
CDR3: CSASRDSQETQYF; D: TRBD1; V: TRBV20-1
CDR3: CASSQLDRVSGANVLTF; D: TRBD1; V: TRBV4-1